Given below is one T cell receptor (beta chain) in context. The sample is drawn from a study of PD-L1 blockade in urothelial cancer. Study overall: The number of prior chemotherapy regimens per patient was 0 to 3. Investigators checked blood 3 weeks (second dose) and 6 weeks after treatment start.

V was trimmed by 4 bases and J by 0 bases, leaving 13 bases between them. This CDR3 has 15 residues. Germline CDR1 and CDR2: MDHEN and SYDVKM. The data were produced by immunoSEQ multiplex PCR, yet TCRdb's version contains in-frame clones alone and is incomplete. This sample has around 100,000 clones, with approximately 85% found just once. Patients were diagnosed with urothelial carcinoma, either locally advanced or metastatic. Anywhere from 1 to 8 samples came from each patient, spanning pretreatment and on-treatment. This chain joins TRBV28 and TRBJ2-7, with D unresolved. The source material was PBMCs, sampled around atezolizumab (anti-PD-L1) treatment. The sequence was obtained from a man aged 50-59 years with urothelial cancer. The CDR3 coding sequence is TGTGCCAGCAGTTCCGCTAGAACCTACTCCTACGAGCAGTACTTC. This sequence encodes CASSSARTYSYEQYF.